A single sample is the source of the 21 T cell receptor beta chains below, sequenced in a study of a mutant IDH1 vaccine in newly diagnosed glioma. Measured with immunoSEQ multiplex PCR; TCRdb has only the in-frame clones, and not every one. The sample has about 50,000 clones; roughly 90% are singletons. Time point reported: baseline, week 1 (first vaccination visit). This sample's treatment: pre-vaccination baseline after standard-of-care therapy. The material sequenced was PBMCs, taken from a glioma patient treated with radiotherapy, temozolomide or both. These receptors all come from a man aged 35-49 years with glioma.

A few counts support this clone. The chain is built from TRBV9 and TRBJ1-2; perhaps TRBD1 as D (6 bases). Trimming removed 0 bases at V and 4 bases at J, with 10 bases between. The CDR3 length is 14 residues. Looked up from germline, CDR1 is SGDLS and CDR2 is YYNGEE. The CDR3 loop is CASSVDPGAYGYTF. In DNA form, the CDR3 reads TGTGCCAGCAGCGTAGATCCGGGGGCCTATGGCTACACCTTC. Based on the CDR3 plus reference TRBV9 and TRBJ1-2, the full variable domain is DSGVTQTPKHLITATGQRVTLRCSPRSGDLSVYWYQQSLDQGLQFLIQYYNGEERAKGNILERFSAQQFPDLHSELNLSSLELGDSALYFCASSVDPGAYGYTFGSGTRLTVV.

The chain is built from TRBV6-5 and TRBJ1-1; the match to TRBD1 covers 7 bases. Trimming cost V 6 bases and J 1 base; bases outside gene matches: 8. Per germline, CDR1 MNHEY and CDR2 SVGAGI. The CDR3 is 15 residues long. CDR3 sequence (DNA): TGTGCCAGCAGACTCCGACAGGGCCAGAACACTGAAGCTTTCTTT. Residues: CASRLRQGQNTEAFF.

The V call is TRBV7-9, the J call TRBJ1-2; 10 bases are shared with TRBD1. The CDR3 spans 16 residues. Germline assignment: CDR1 SEHNR and CDR2 FQNEAQ (reference sequence). With V trimmed by 0 bases and J by 3 bases, 4 bases remained unmatched. CDR3 sequence: CASSLATGGYDYGYTF. In nucleotides, the CDR3 is TGTGCCAGCAGCTTAGCGACAGGGGGCTATGACTATGGCTACACCTTC. The full variable domain, completed using reference TRBV7-9 and TRBJ1-2, is DTGVSQNPRHKITKRGQNVTFRCDPISEHNRLYWYRQTLGQGPEFLTYFQNEAQLEKSRLLSDRFSAERPKGSFSTLEIQRTEQGDSAMYLCASSLATGGYDYGYTFGSGTRLTVV.

The chain uses TRBV5-1 and TRBJ2-3, with 7 bases matching TRBD2. The V segment lost 1 base and the J segment 3 bases; nucleotides outside the gene matches: 8. The CDR3 sequence is 16 residues long. Germline-derived CDR1 and CDR2 are SGHRS and YFSETQ. CDR3 region: CASSLRASGGTDTQYF. CDR3 nucleotide sequence: TGCGCCAGCAGCTTGCGGGCTAGCGGAGGGACAGATACGCAGTATTTT.

This clone was observed a single time. The chain links TRBV5-1 to TRBJ1-1; D possibly corresponds to TRBD1 (6 bases). CDR3 length equals 15 residues. V dropped 4 bases and J dropped 4 bases, with 17 bases sitting between them. The germline CDR1 and CDR2 sequences are SGHRS and YFSETQ. DNA of the CDR3: TGCGCCAGCAGCAAAATGGCGGGGGGGCTCACTGAAGCTTTCTTT. Translating gives CASSKMAGGLTEAFF.

J is TRBJ1-3 and V is TRBV5-4; D not certain. The CDR3 has 15 residues. CDR1 and CDR2 (germline): SGHNT, YYREEE (reference sequence). V was trimmed by 3 bases and J by 0 bases, leaving 10 bases between them. The CDR3 DNA reads TGTGCCAGCAGCTCGGGCGGCAGCTCTGGAAACACCATATATTTT. Translated, it gives CASSSGGSSGNTIYF.

This chain joins TRBV7-2 and TRBJ2-7, with 7 bases matching TRBD2. V trimming: 6 bases; J trimming: 7 bases; junction bases outside the gene matches: 15. CDR3 length equals 15 residues. Germline CDR1 reads SGHTA; CDR2 reads FQGNSA. The CDR3 region has the DNA TGTGCCAGCAGTTACCCAGGACTAGGTTTCGTGGAGCAGTACTTC. Translated, it gives CASSYPGLGFVEQYF.

This sequence joins TRBV6-1 and TRBJ2-3, with unresolved D. CDR1 is MNHNS and CDR2 is SASEGT in the germline V gene. The V end lost 4 bases, the J end lost 0 bases, and 8 bases lay between the germline ends. The CDR3 spans 14 residues. For the CDR3, the DNA is TGTGCCAGCAGTGTTAGTACTAGCACAGATACGCAGTATTTT. Translated: CASSVSTSTDTQYF.

The V and J genes are TRBV7-8 and TRBJ1-2, with 9 bases aligning to TRBD1. Trimming cost V 6 bases and J 5 bases; bases outside gene matches: 4. Germline-derived CDR1 and CDR2 are SGHVS and FQNEAQ. The CDR3 runs 13 residues. The chain's CDR3 is CASSVDRGYGYTF. CDR3 sequence (DNA): TGTGCCAGCAGTGTGGACAGGGGTTATGGCTACACCTTC.

The gene calls are TRBV2 and TRBJ2-7; D is undetermined. The CDR3 is 12 residues long. Germline V gene lookup returns CDR1 SNHLY and CDR2 FYNNEI. Trimming left V 6 bases short and J 6 bases short, with 12 bases between. Here the CDR3 DNA reads TGTGCCAGCAGGATCAAGTCAGGCGAGCAGTACTTC. Translation gives CASRIKSGEQYF.

This clone was observed a single time. The genes are TRBV18 and TRBJ1-4, with TRBD1 matching over 7 bases. This CDR3 is built from 16 residues. V lost 4 bases, J lost 4 bases, and 9 bases stayed unmatched. Germline V gene lookup returns CDR1 KGHSH and CDR2 LQKENI. In DNA, the CDR3 is TGTGCCAGCTCACTGACCAGGGGGGCCTTTAATGAAAAACTGTTTTTT. Protein product: CASSLTRGAFNEKLFF.

This chain uses TRBV9 with TRBJ2-1; TRBD2 is a possible D gene (5 bases). The CDR3 loop spans 15 amino acids. Per germline, CDR1 SGDLS and CDR2 YYNGEE. V lost 2 bases, J lost 1 base, and 10 bases lay in between. In DNA, the CDR3 is TGTGCCAGCAGCGTCCGGACTGATTCCTACAATGAGCAGTTCTTC. This codes for CASSVRTDSYNEQFF. Together with reference TRBV9 and TRBJ2-1, the CDR3 gives the full variable domain: DSGVTQTPKHLITATGQRVTLRCSPRSGDLSVYWYQQSLDQGLQFLIQYYNGEERAKGNILERFSAQQFPDLHSELNLSSLELGDSALYFCASSVRTDSYNEQFFGPGTRLTVL.

V gene TRBV7-3 combines with J gene TRBJ2-7, with a possible D match to TRBD1 (6 bases). CDR1 SGHTA and CDR2 FQGTGA come from the germline V gene. The V end lost 2 bases, the J end lost 4 bases, and 15 bases lay between the germline ends. The CDR3 has 15 residues. Here the CDR3 DNA reads TGTGCCAGCAGCTTACCCGGCAGGGGTGGGTACGAGCAGTACTTC. This encodes CASSLPGRGGYEQYF.

The chain combines TRBV6-5 with TRBJ2-7; 8 positions agree with TRBD1. The germline CDR1 and CDR2 sequences are MNHEY and SVGAGI. The CDR3 spans 15 residues. V shed 6 bases and J 2 bases; nucleotides not matched to a gene: 9. The CDR3 here is CASSRDRGRAYEQYF. Here the CDR3 DNA reads TGTGCCAGCAGCCGAGACAGGGGTAGGGCCTACGAGCAGTACTTC.

CDR3 loop: CASSLTGSSYNEQFF. The CDR3 bases are TGTGCCAGCAGCTTGACAGGGAGCTCCTACAATGAGCAGTTCTTC. V is TRBV5-4 and J is TRBJ2-1; tentatively, D is TRBD1 (6 bases). The CDR3 totals 15 residues. V lost 1 base and J lost 0, with 8 bases in between. CDR1 and CDR2 (germline): SGHNT, YYREEE (reference sequence). The variable domain in full, completed from reference TRBV5-4 and TRBJ2-1, reads ETGVTQSPTHLIKTRGQQVTLRCSSQSGHNTVSWYQQALGQGPQFIFQYYREEENGRGNFPPRFSGLQFPNYSSELNVNALELDDSALYLCASSLTGSSYNEQFFGPGTRLTVL.

The chain is built from TRBV4-1 and TRBJ2-7, with TRBD2 identical over 10 bases. Germline CDR1 is MGHRA and CDR2 is YSYEKL. This CDR3 is 15 amino acids long. V lost 3 bases, J lost 2 bases, and 4 bases stayed unmatched. The CDR3 DNA reads as TGCGCCAGCAGCCAGAACCTAGCGGGAGCCTACGAGCAGTACTTC. This sequence encodes CASSQNLAGAYEQYF.

The chain joins TRBV7-8 to TRBJ2-5, with D perhaps given as TRBD1 or TRBD2 (6 bases each). CDR3 size: 14 residues. Between the trimmed V and J ends, which lost 7 bases and 5 bases, there was a span of 17 bases. Germline assignment: CDR1 SGHVS and CDR2 FQNEAQ. This CDR3 is CASTGAWGRETQYF. CDR3 in DNA: TGTGCCAGCACGGGGGCTTGGGGAAGGGAGACCCAGTACTTC.

The CDR3 nucleotides read TGTGCCAGCAAATTTGGACAGTCCTACGAGCAGTACTTC. Translating gives CASKFGQSYEQYF. This rearrangement joins TRBV13 to TRBJ2-7, with D possibly TRBD1 on 6 matching bases. With 7 bases removed from V and 1 base from J, the gap between germline ends came to 11 bases. The CDR3 has 13 residues. The germline CDR1 and CDR2 sequences are PRHDT and FYEKMQ (reference sequence).

V usage is TRBV29-1 and J usage is TRBJ1-4; TRBD1 matches at 10 bases. The CDR3 covers 13 residues. The V gene end was trimmed by 6 bases and the J gene end by 5 bases; junction bases not matched to a gene: 3. Germline V lookup: CDR1 SQVTM, CDR2 ANQGSEA. CDR3 DNA sequence: TGCAGCGTGACAGGGGGCGCGAATGAAAAACTGTTTTTT. Translation gives CSVTGGANEKLFF.

The chain has TRBV27 and TRBJ2-7; 8 nucleotides align to TRBD1. The germline gives CDR1 MNHEY, CDR2 SMNVEV (reference sequence). V lost 5 bases to trimming and J lost 3 bases; unmatched junction nucleotides: 12. The CDR3 totals 16 residues. The CDR3 DNA sequence: TGTGCCAGCAGTCAGTTCGGACAGGGCAGTTACTACGAGCAGTACTTC. Protein product: CASSQFGQGSYYEQYF.

CDR3 DNA sequence: TGTGCCAGCAGCTTTCTGCCCGGAGAGTGGAATGAGCAGTTCTTC. Its translation is CASSFLPGEWNEQFF. This sequence joins TRBV11-2 and TRBJ2-1; D gene uncertain. In germline, CDR1 is SGHAT, CDR2 FQNNGV. The CDR3 runs 15 residues. V lost 3 bases to trimming and J lost 7 bases, with 16 bases between them.